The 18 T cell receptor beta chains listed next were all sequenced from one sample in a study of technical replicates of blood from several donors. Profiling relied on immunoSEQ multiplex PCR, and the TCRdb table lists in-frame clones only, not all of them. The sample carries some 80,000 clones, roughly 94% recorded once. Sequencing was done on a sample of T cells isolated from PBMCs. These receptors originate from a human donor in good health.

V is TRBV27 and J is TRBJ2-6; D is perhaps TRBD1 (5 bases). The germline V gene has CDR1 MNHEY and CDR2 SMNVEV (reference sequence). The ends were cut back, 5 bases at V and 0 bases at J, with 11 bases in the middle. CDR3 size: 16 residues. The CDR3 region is CASSPRATSGANVLTF. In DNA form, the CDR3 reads TGTGCCAGCAGTCCCAGGGCCACCTCTGGGGCCAACGTCCTGACTTTC.

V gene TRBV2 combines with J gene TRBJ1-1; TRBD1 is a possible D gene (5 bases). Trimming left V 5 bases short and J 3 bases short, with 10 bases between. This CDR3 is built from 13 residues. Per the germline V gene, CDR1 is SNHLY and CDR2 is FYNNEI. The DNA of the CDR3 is TGTGCCAGCAGTTCGAAAGGGGACACTGAAGCTTTCTTT. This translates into CASSSKGDTEAFF.

CDR3 bases: TGTGCCAGCAGCGTCCAGGCCTACACCGGGGAGCTGTTTTTT. Translation gives CASSVQAYTGELFF. The chain couples TRBV9 to TRBJ2-2; no clear D. V was trimmed by 2 bases and J by 3 bases, leaving 8 bases between them. Germline CDR1 and CDR2: SGDLS and YYNGEE. This CDR3 spans 14 amino acids.

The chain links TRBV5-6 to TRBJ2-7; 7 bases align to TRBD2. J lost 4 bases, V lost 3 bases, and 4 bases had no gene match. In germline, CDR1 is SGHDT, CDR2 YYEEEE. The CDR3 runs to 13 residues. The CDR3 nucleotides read TGTGCCAGCAGCTCCGGGACTACTTACGAGCAGTACTTC. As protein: CASSSGTTYEQYF.

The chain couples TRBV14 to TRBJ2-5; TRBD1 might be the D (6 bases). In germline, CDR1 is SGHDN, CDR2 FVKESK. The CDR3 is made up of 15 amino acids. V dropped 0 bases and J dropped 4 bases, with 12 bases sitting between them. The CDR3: CASSQDPSRGETQYF. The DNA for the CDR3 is TGTGCCAGCAGCCAAGATCCGAGCAGGGGAGAGACCCAGTACTTC.

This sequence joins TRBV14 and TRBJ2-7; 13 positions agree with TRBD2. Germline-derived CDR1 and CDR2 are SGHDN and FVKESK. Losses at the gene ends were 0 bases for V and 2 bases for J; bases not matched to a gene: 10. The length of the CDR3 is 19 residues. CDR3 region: CASSQDSGLAGYTTYEQYF. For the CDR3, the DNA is TGTGCCAGCAGCCAAGATTCGGGACTAGCGGGATACACGACCTACGAGCAGTACTTC.

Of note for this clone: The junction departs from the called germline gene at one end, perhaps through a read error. Here the CDR3 reads CAWEALRDLQLF. The CDR3 DNA is TGTGCCTGGGAGGCTCTCCGGGACTTACAGCTCTTC. J is TRBJ2-1 and V is TRBV30, with D tentatively TRBD2 (6 bases). Germline CDR1 is GTSNPN and CDR2 is SVGIG (reference sequence). The CDR3 runs to 12 residues.

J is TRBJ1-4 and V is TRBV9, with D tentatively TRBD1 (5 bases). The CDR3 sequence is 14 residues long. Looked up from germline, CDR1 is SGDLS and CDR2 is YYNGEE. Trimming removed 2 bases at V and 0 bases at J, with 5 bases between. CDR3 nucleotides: TGTGCCAGCAGCGTGACAGCAACTAATGAAAAACTGTTTTTT. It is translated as CASSVTATNEKLFF. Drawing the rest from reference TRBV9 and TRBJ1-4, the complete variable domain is DSGVTQTPKHLITATGQRVTLRCSPRSGDLSVYWYQQSLDQGLQFLIQYYNGEERAKGNILERFSAQQFPDLHSELNLSSLELGDSALYFCASSVTATNEKLFFGSGTQLSVL.

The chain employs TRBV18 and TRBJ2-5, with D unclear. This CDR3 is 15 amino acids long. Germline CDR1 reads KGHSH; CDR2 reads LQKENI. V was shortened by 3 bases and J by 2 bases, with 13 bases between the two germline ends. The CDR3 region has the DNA TGTGCCAGCTCACCGGTCCGGGTAGGACAAGAGACCCAGTACTTC. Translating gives CASSPVRVGQETQYF.

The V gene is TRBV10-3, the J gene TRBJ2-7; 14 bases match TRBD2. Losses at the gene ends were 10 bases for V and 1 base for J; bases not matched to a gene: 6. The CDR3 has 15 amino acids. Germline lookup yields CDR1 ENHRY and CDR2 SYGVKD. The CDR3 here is CATRTSGRSSYEQYF. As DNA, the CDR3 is TGTGCCACCCGGACTAGCGGGAGGTCATCCTACGAGCAGTACTTC.

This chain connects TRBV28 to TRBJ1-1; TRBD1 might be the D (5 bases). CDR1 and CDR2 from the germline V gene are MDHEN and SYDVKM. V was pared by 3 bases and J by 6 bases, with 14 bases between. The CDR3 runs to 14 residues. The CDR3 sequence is CASSFSTVWAEAFF. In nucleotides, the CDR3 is TGTGCCAGCAGTTTTTCGACAGTATGGGCTGAAGCTTTCTTT. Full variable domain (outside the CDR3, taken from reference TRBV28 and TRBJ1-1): DVKVTQSSRYLVKRTGEKVFLECVQDMDHENMFWYRQDPGLGLRLIYFSYDVKMKEKGDIPEGYSVSREKKERFSLILESASTNQTSMYLCASSFSTVWAEAFFGQGTRLTVV.

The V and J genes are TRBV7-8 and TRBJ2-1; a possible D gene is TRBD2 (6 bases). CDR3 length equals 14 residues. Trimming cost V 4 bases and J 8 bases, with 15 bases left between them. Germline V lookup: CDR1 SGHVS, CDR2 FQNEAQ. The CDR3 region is CASSSRLVDHEQFF. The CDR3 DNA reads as TGTGCCAGCAGCTCTCGACTAGTAGACCATGAGCAGTTCTTC.

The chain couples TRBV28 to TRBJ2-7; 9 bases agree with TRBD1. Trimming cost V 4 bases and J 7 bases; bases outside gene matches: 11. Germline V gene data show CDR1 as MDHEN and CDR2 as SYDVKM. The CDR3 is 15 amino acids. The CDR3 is CASSYPRDREGEQYF. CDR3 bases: TGTGCCAGCAGTTACCCCCGGGACAGGGAGGGGGAGCAGTACTTC.

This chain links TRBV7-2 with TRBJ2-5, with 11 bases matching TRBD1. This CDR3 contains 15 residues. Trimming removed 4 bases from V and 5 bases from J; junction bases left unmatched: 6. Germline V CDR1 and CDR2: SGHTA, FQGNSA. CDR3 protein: CASSSVGQGGETQYF. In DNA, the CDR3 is TGTGCCAGCAGCTCAGTGGGACAGGGGGGGGAGACCCAGTACTTC.

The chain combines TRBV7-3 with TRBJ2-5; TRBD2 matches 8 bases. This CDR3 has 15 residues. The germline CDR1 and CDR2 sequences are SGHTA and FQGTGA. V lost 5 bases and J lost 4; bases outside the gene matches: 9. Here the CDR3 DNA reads TGTGCCAGCAGCAAAGCGGGGGTGGGGTCAGAGACCCAGTACTTC. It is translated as CASSKAGVGSETQYF.

The CDR3 loop reads CAWSVQGAGVGETQYF. The CDR3 region has the DNA TGTGCCTGGAGTGTCCAGGGGGCGGGGGTCGGAGAGACCCAGTACTTC. The chain joins TRBV30 to TRBJ2-5, with D maybe TRBD1 (8 bases). Trimming shortened V by 0 bases and J by 4 bases, and 18 bases separated the two germline ends. Germline V CDR1 and CDR2: GTSNPN, SVGIG (reference sequence). CDR3 size: 16 residues.

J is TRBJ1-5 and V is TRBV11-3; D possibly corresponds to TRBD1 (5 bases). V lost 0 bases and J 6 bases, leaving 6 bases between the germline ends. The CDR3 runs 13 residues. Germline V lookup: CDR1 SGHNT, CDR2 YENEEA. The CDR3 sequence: CASSLEGAQPQHF. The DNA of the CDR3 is TGTGCCAGCAGCTTAGAAGGGGCTCAGCCCCAGCATTTT. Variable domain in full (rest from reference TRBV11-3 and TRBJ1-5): EAGVVQSPRYKIIEKKQPVAFWCNPISGHNTLYWYLQNLGQGPELLIRYENEEAVDDSQLPKDRFSAERLKGVDSTLKIQPAELGDSAVYLCASSLEGAQPQHFGDGTRLSIL.

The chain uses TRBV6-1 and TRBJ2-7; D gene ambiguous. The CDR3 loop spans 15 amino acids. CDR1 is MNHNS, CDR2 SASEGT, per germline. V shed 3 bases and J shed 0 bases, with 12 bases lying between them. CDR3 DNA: TGTGCCAGCAGTGATCAGGTCCTCATCTCCTACGAGCAGTACTTC. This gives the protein CASSDQVLISYEQYF.